These T cell receptor beta chains were read from a single sample in a study of T cell responses to AZD1222 COVID-19 vaccine. Measured with immunoSEQ multiplex PCR; TCRdb has only the in-frame clones, and not every one. The table lists roughly 170,000 clones, over 75% of them singletons. Sequenced material: peripheral blood, taken on day 0 of AZD1222 vaccination. All receptors come from an adult in good health. The CDR3 runs from the conserved cysteine through the conserved F or W. The D gene is left open where the match is weak. Expanded clones are given a class, and other clones once, few, many or no size at all.

CASSLEGGQNLAKLVF TGCGCCAGCAGCTTGGAGGGGGGACAGAACCTTGCGAAGCTGGTCTTT TRBJ1-1 once TRBD1 TRBV5-1
CAWRWASGVGYTF TGTGCCTGGAGGTGGGCGTCAGGTGTAGGCTACACCTTC TRBJ1-2 . . TRBV30
CASSVAGNTEAFF TGTGCCAGCAGCGTAGCAGGGAACACTGAAGCTTTCTTT TRBJ1-1 . . TRBV9
CASSQIGGGGETQYF TGTGCCAGCAGCCAAATCGGCGGGGGCGGGGAGACCCAGTACTTC TRBJ2-5 . . TRBV14
CASSSPHVGPMNTEAFF TGTGCCAGCAGCTCCCCCCACGTAGGGCCGATGAACACTGAAGCTTTCTTT TRBJ1-1 . . TRBV7-9
CASSPEGGLAARSIYEQYF TGTGCCAGCAGCCCCGAGGGCGGTCTAGCGGCCCGTTCAATCTACGAGCAGTACTTC TRBJ2-7 . TRBD2 TRBV7-2
CAWAELGLNTGELFF TGTGCCTGGGCTGAATTGGGACTGAACACCGGGGAGCTGTTTTTT TRBJ2-2 . . TRBV30
CASRGPGLNTGELFF TGTGCCAGCAGAGGACCGGGACTCAACACCGGGGAGCTGTTTTTT TRBJ2-2 . . TRBV6-5
CASSVQSGGRSNTGELFF TGTGCCAGCAGCGTGCAAAGCGGGGGGCGATCGAACACCGGGGAGCTGTTTTTT TRBJ2-2 once TRBD2 TRBV9
CATSRTDGYTF TGTGCCACTTCTCGGACGGATGGCTACACCTTC TRBJ1-2 . . TRBV6-6
CASSTRLENEQFF TGTGCCAGCAGCACGAGACTAGAAAATGAGCAGTTCTTC TRBJ2-1 . . TRBV9
CASSWGRNTEAFF TGTGCCAGCAGCTGGGGCAGGAACACTGAAGCTTTCTTT TRBJ1-1 . . TRBV27
CASRPERHTEAFF TGTGCCAGCAGGCCCGAGCGGCACACTGAAGCTTTCTTT TRBJ1-1 . . TRBV12-3/TRBV12-4
CASSSSGLAVQFF TGTGCCAGCAGCTCCTCGGGACTAGCGGTGCAGTTCTTC TRBJ2-1 . TRBD2 TRBV7-3
CASSSEGRTQYF TGTGCCAGCAGCTCCGAAGGGAGGACCCAGTACTTC TRBJ2-5 . . TRBV9
CASSSVPGQGATEAFF TGTGCCAGCTCTTCAGTCCCCGGACAGGGGGCCACTGAAGCTTTCTTT TRBJ1-1 . TRBD1 TRBV18
CASSGRGGETQYF TGTGCCAGCAGCGGGAGGGGGGGAGAGACCCAGTACTTC TRBJ2-5 . TRBD2 TRBV12-3/TRBV12-4
CASNVGTGLLDTQYF TGTGCCAGCAATGTTGGGACAGGGCTACTAGATACGCAGTATTTT TRBJ2-3 . TRBD1 TRBV5-4
CASSLERDTSYGYTF TGTGCCAGCAGCTTAGAACGGGACACCTCATATGGCTACACCTTC TRBJ1-2 . . TRBV7-2
CASSLGQGLGWSPLHF TGTGCCAGCAGCTTAGGACAGGGTCTCGGATGGTCACCCCTCCACTTT TRBJ1-6 . TRBD1 TRBV11-2
CASSSQPGIPGELFF TGTGCCAGTAGTAGCCAGCCGGGGATCCCCGGGGAGCTGTTTTTT TRBJ2-2 . . TRBV19
CASRPGDSNQPQHF TGTGCCAGCAGGCCGGGGGATAGCAATCAGCCCCAGCATTTT TRBJ1-5 . . TRBV28
CASSPGTGSGNTIYF TGTGCCAGCAGCCCTGGGACAGGCTCTGGAAACACCATATATTTT TRBJ1-3 . TRBD1 TRBV7-7
CASSVSWRGGYEQYF TGTGCCAGCAGCGTTAGTTGGCGGGGAGGGTACGAGCAGTACTTC TRBJ2-7 . TRBD2 TRBV11-2
CASSVALAGADTQYF TGTGCCAGCAGCGTAGCACTAGCGGGGGCAGATACGCAGTATTTT TRBJ2-3 once TRBD2 TRBV9
CASSGQGRLGEQFF TGTGCCAGTAGTGGGCAGGGACGATTAGGGGAGCAGTTCTTC TRBJ2-1 . . TRBV19
CASSPRQHPKPRPGGNEQYF TGTGCCAGCAGCCCGAGACAGCACCCAAAACCCCGACCCGGGGGTAACGAGCAGTACTTC TRBJ2-7 . . TRBV3-1/TRBV3-2
CASSLSGQGASYEQYF TGTGCCAGCAGCTTATCGGGACAGGGGGCCTCCTACGAGCAGTACTTC TRBJ2-7 . TRBD1 TRBV7-6
CASSQVSGNTIYF TGCGCCAGCAGCCAGGTCTCTGGAAACACCATATATTTT TRBJ1-3 . . TRBV4-3
CSVIQGSRTYGYTF TGCAGCGTCATACAGGGATCGCGGACCTATGGCTACACCTTC TRBJ1-2 . . TRBV29-1
CASRQGVLYEQYF TGTGCCAGCAGGCAGGGGGTACTCTACGAGCAGTACTTC TRBJ2-7 . TRBD1 TRBV6-4
CASSEVTGGTGELFF TGTGCCAGCAGTGAAGTAACAGGGGGCACCGGGGAGCTGTTTTTT TRBJ2-2 . TRBD1 TRBV25-1
CAITGGAGNTEAFF TGTGCCATCACAGGGGGCGCAGGGAACACTGAAGCTTTCTTT TRBJ1-1 . TRBD1 TRBV10-3
CASMRDRGLTGELFF TGTGCCAGCATGAGGGACAGGGGGCTCACCGGGGAGCTGTTTTTT TRBJ2-2 . TRBD1 TRBV2
CASSLGRTGTEAFF TGTGCCAGCAGTTTAGGAAGAACGGGTACTGAAGCTTTCTTT TRBJ1-1 . . TRBV27
CASSLAVIAGEETQYF TGTGCCAGCAGCTTGGCCGTCATAGCGGGGGAAGAGACCCAGTACTTC TRBJ2-5 . TRBD2 TRBV5-8
CASRKGQGATTGELFF TGTGCCAGTAGAAAGGGACAGGGGGCAACCACCGGGGAGCTGTTTTTT TRBJ2-2 . TRBD1 TRBV19
CASSLGSGNEQYF TGTGCCAGCAGCTTAGGTTCGGGGAACGAGCAGTACTTC TRBJ2-7 . . TRBV11-1
CASSEGMRKGQETQYF TGTGCCAGCAGTGAAGGAATGCGGAAGGGGCAAGAGACCCAGTACTTC TRBJ2-5 few . TRBV6-1
CASSATLGGSSPLHF TGTGCCAGCAGTGCCACGTTAGGGGGTAGTTCACCCCTCCACTTT TRBJ1-6 . . TRBV2
CASSLGDRVGSPLHF TGTGCCAGCAGCTTAGGGGACAGGGTGGGTTCACCCCTCCACTTT TRBJ1-6 . TRBD1 TRBV7-9
CASSGDGTEAFF TGTGCCAGTAGTGGGGATGGGACTGAAGCTTTCTTT TRBJ1-1 . . TRBV19
CASSQVVRATYEQYF TGCGCCAGCAGCCAAGTCGTCCGGGCCACCTACGAGCAGTACTTC TRBJ2-7 . . TRBV4-1
CASSKWGFWTSGGDASYNEQFF TGTGCCAGCAGCAAATGGGGCTTTTGGACTAGCGGGGGGGACGCATCCTACAATGAGCAGTTCTTC TRBJ2-1 . . TRBV21-1
CASSIGAGGTDTQYF TGTGCCAGTAGTATAGGGGCGGGGGGGACAGATACGCAGTATTTT TRBJ2-3 . TRBD2 TRBV19
CASRSGGTTDTQYF TGTGCCAGCAGATCCGGGGGGACCACAGATACGCAGTATTTT TRBJ2-3 . TRBD2 TRBV13
CASSLVASGAGIYGYTF TGTGCCAGCAGCTTAGTAGCATCCGGGGCTGGTATCTATGGCTACACCTTC TRBJ1-2 . . TRBV7-9
CASSPWTSGGNEQFF TGCGCCAGCAGCCCGTGGACTAGCGGGGGAAATGAGCAGTTCTTC TRBJ2-1 . TRBD2 TRBV5-1
CASSSQDGTDTQYF TGCGCCAGCAGCTCACAGGATGGCACAGATACGCAGTATTTT TRBJ2-3 . . TRBV5-1
CASSLRATAETQYF TGTGCCAGTAGTTTGCGGGCAACGGCGGAGACCCAGTACTTC TRBJ2-5 . . TRBV19
CASSSVRGQGEKLFF TGTGCCAGCAGCTCAGTTCGGGGGCAAGGTGAAAAACTGTTTTTT TRBJ1-4 . . TRBV5-6
CASSPGTLGTGELFF TGTGCCAGCAGCCCTGGGACTTTGGGGACCGGGGAGCTGTTTTTT TRBJ2-2 few . TRBV5-4
CASSLGSLGSRDGYTF TGTGCCAGCAGCTTGGGCTCCTTGGGGAGCAGAGATGGCTACACCTTC TRBJ1-2 . . TRBV5-6
CASSQGTSSTDTQYF TGCGCCAGCAGCCAGGGGACCTCTAGCACAGATACGCAGTATTTT TRBJ2-3 . . TRBV5-1